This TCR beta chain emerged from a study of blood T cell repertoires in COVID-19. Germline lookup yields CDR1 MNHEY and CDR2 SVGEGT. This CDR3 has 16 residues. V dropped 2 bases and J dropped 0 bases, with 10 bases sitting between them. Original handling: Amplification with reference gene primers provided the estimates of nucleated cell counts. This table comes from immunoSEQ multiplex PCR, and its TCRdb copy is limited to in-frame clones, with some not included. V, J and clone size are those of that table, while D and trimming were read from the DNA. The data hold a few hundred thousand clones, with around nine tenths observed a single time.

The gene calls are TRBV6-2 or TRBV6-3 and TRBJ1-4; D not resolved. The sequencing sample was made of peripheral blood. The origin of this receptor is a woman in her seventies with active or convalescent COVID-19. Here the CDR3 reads CASSYVGLATNEKLFF. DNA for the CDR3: TGTGCCAGCAGTTACGTGGGCCTTGCAACTAATGAAAAACTGTTTTTT.